This T cell receptor (beta chain) derives from a study of coeliac disease (dated by TCRdb to 2022 to 2024). Looking at the study overall: Coeliac patients were categorised as having newly diagnosed active disease, refractory coeliac disease type I, or disease controlled by a gluten-free diet. TRB sequencing worked for samples from 26 to 35 subjects, and these included 24 paired bulk unsorted intraepithelial and lamina propria cell samples. Because high-resolution HLA typing was not available, biased TRBV7-2 usage was examined as a proof of principle. A patient counted as having refractory coeliac disease type I if there was no response to a gluten-free diet for over 12 months and the intraepithelial cells were immunophenotypically normal. The study applied next-generation sequencing of rearranged TRB and TRG CDR3 regions to small intestinal lymphocyte fractions from coeliac and non-coeliac patients. The study was aimed at characterising TR repertoires of small intestinal T cells in active, refractory type I and gluten-free-diet-treated coeliac disease. A total of approximately 30 patients took part in the full study: some 22 had serologically confirmed coeliac disease and 8 were controls with non-small intestinal disorders.

Aliquots of about 470,000 cells were frozen in DMSO/FBS in liquid nitrogen, and one aliquot per fraction was used for sequencing. Endoscopy and small intestinal biopsy were performed in all 30 or so patients in the study. To release intraepithelial cells, biopsies were stirred at 37 degrees Celsius for one hour in RPMI containing EGTA, MgCl2 and 1% FBS. Genomic DNA was extracted from frozen unsorted cell fractions using the Qiagen DNeasy blood extraction kit. A note on this clone: Its antigen remains unidentified. No much larger clonotype is one base removed from it; base qualities were not supplied.

Library construction relied on the immunoSEQ multiplex PCR assay. In a multiplexed PCR, the TR loci were amplified; reverse primers were designed against J gene segments, whereas forward primers were designed against V gene segments. The Illumina HiSeq System was used to sequence the amplified CDR3 regions. As for the original processing: Closely related reads were merged with a nearest-neighbour algorithm so that PCR and sequencing errors were removed and data were collapsed into unique sequences. Two measures summarised the repertoires: clonality, and T cell density, defined as TR molecules per amount of genomic DNA input. CDR3 amino acid sequences present in at least 80% of unsorted samples were defined as public TRs and were then tested for differential abundance between coeliac and control samples. Kruskal-Wallis tests followed by Dunn post-tests were used to test for differences in clonality and density between disease groups. TCRdb provides this immuneACCESS table in a form limited to in-frame rearrangements. Some clones are lacking; in checked studies, under half of them reflect an unresolved V gene, and why the rest are absent is not known. That table supplies the V and J calls and clone size; D and trimming were determined from the DNA. Within this sample are over 8,000 clones, with around three fifths of them counted one time only. Together, the top ten hold about 9.8% of the sample.

What the work shows at the level of the full study, not this receptor alone: Lower clonality than in controls was observed in the TRB and TRG repertoires of active coeliac intraepithelial and lamina propria samples, suggesting that diverse T cells were recruited. The authors judged the approach to be unsuitable for unbiased detection of gliadin-specific T cells, because gliadin-specific T cells are scarce and rarely shared between patients. Cross-contamination between compartments was possible, because separating intraepithelial cells from lamina propria cells did not produce high-purity fractions. TRB repertoires were largely private; most amino acid sequences were unique to one sample, and V-gene usage did not differ significantly by disease group.

Based on the germline V gene, the CDR1 and CDR2 sequences are SGDLS and YYNGEE. From cysteine to phenylalanine, the CDR3 is 16 amino acids long. CDR3 DNA only is kept here, 48 bases in frame from base 1. After removal of 4 bases from V and 1 base from J, the junction retains 6 bases not matched to a gene. The TCR originated in a woman in her sixties or seventies with celiac disease. Sequencing used intraepithelial lymphocytes from the gut. This specimen's cell subset or site label, interpreted: intraepithelial cell (IEC) fraction of small intestinal biopsy. Rearrangement joined TRBV9 to TRBJ2-1; TRBD1 lines up with 9 middle nucleotides. The CDR3 sequence is CASSFTGGWSYNEQFF. Here is the DNA: TGTGCCAGCAGCTTTACAGGGGGCTGGTCCTACAATGAGCAGTTCTTC.